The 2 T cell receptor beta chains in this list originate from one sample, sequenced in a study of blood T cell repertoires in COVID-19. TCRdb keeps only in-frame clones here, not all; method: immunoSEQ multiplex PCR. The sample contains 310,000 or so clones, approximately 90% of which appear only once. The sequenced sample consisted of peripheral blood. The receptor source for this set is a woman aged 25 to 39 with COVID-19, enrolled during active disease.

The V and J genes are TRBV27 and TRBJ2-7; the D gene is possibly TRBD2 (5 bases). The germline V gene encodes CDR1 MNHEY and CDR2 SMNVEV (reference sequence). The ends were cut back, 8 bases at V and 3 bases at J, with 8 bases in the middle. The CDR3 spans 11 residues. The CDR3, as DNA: TGTGCCAGCGCCCGGGGCTACGAGCAGTACTTC. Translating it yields CASARGYEQYF.

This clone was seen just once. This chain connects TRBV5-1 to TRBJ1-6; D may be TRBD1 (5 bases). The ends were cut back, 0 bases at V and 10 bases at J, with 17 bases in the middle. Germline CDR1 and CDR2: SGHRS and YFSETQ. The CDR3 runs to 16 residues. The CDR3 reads CASSLEFGQGGSPLHF. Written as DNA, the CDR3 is TGCGCCAGCAGCTTGGAGTTCGGGCAGGGCGGATCACCCCTCCACTTT.